The clone carrying this TCR beta chain has ten or more counts. The antigen is undetermined. The data belong to a study of breast tumors, draining lymph nodes, adjacent tissues. Study-wide points: The data were judged consistent with most tumor T cells coming from lymph node and expanding in tumor.

The lymph nodes were axillary draining lymph nodes from breast cancer patients. TCRdb analysed the multiplex PCR reads with MiXCR anew, one entry per CDR3 protein. Among approximately 180,000 distinct CDR3 sequences, more than 25% were seen once, and the ten largest hold roughly 3.8%. Deletions cut 0 bases from V and 7 bases from J, with 16 bases between. The length of the CDR3 is 17 residues. Germline CDR1 and CDR2: MGHRA and YSYEKL. The sample comprised axillary lymph node tissue. The V gene is TRBV4-1, the J gene TRBJ1-6; TRBD1 is a possible D gene (6 bases). The sequence was obtained from a female donor with breast cancer. Some clones in this sample may be carry-over from other donors' samples. The CDR3, as DNA: TGCGCCAGCAGCCAAGATAGGCACAGGGAGTTGAATTCACCCCTCCACTTT. This codes for CASSQDRHRELNSPLHF.